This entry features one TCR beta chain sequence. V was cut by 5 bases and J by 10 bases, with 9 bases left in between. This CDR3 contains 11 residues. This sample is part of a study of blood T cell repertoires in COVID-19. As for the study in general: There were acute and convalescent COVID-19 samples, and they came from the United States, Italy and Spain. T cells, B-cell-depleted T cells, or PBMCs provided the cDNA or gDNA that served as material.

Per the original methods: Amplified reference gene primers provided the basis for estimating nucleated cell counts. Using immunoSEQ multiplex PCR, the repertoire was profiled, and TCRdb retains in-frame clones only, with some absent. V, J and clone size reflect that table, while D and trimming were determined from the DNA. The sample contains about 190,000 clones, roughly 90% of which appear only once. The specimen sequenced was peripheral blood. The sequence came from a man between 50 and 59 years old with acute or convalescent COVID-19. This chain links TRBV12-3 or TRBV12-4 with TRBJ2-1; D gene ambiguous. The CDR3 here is CASSLTAEQFF. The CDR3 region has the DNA TGTGCCAGCAGTCTAACCGCCGAGCAGTTCTTC.